The 14 T cell receptor beta chains presented below share a single source sample, sequenced in a study of identical twins' blood T cells. MiXCR, applied by TCRdb to the 5' RACE reads, yields one record per CDR3 protein. The sample lists 300,000 to 400,000 distinct CDR3 sequences; roughly 30% were seen once. The sample taken for sequencing was PBMCs. Source of these receptors: a woman aged 18 to 50 in good health.

CDR3 sequence: CASTKQGSTEAFF. CDR3 nucleotides: TGTGCCAGCACAAAACAGGGGTCCACTGAAGCTTTCTTT. The chain recombines TRBV6-5 with TRBJ1-1; 7 positions agree with TRBD1. From germline, CDR1 is MNHEY and CDR2 SVGAGI. This CDR3 spans 13 amino acids. V was pared by 7 bases and J by 4 bases, with 6 bases of the junction left unmatched.

The V and J genes are TRBV6-5 and TRBJ1-1; 7 bases match TRBD1. Trimming at V came to 0 bases and at J to 3 bases, leaving 4 bases not matched to a gene. The CDR3 totals 15 residues. Germline V lookup: CDR1 MNHEY, CDR2 SVGAGI. CDR3 amino acids: CASSYSFTGDTEAFF. CDR3 bases: TGTGCCAGCAGTTACTCCTTTACAGGGGACACTGAAGCTTTCTTT.

This chain uses TRBV18 with TRBJ1-1; D is undetermined. V was trimmed by 4 bases and J by 5 bases, leaving 17 bases between them. Germline V gene lookup returns CDR1 KGHSH and CDR2 LQKENI. This CDR3 is 15 amino acids long. CDR3 DNA: TGTGCCAGCTCACTAACCGACGGGCCGGGGACTGAAGCTTTCTTT. As protein: CASSLTDGPGTEAFF.

The chain employs TRBV14 and TRBJ1-1; 7 positions match TRBD1. J lost 3 bases, V lost 0 bases, and 19 bases had no gene match. This CDR3 spans 20 amino acids. CDR1 is SGHDN and CDR2 is FVKESK in the germline V gene. The CDR3 sequence is CASSQEGGTATSPRDTEAFF. Written as DNA, the CDR3 is TGTGCCAGCAGCCAAGAAGGTGGGACAGCTACTTCCCCTCGGGACACTGAAGCTTTCTTT.

The V call is TRBV20-1, the J call TRBJ2-3; D gene ambiguous. Trimming stripped 4 bases from V and 6 bases from J, with 23 bases between. The germline V gene has CDR1 DFQATT and CDR2 SNEGSKA (reference sequence). This CDR3 is 16 amino acids long. The CDR3 DNA sequence: TGCAGTGCTACCCGTCATACCCTTCCGCATCCCGATACGCAGTATTTT. It translates to CSATRHTLPHPDTQYF.

J is TRBJ2-1 and V is TRBV20-1; 9 bases fit TRBD2. This CDR3 has 14 amino acids. Germline-derived CDR1 and CDR2 are DFQATT and SNEGSKA (reference sequence). The CDR3 loop reads CCALPAGGRNEQFF. The DNA of the CDR3 is TGCTGCGCCCTACCAGCGGGAGGTAGGAATGAGCAGTTCTTC.

In its sample, this clonotype was seen many times. The J gene is TRBJ2-2, the V gene TRBV29-1; maybe TRBD2 (6 bases). The V gene's germline CDR1 is SQVTM and CDR2 ANQGSEA. The V end was cut by 7 bases, the J end by 8 bases, with 17 bases between. The CDR3 sequence is 13 residues long. CDR3: CSGLGQGRGELFF. Written as DNA, the CDR3 is TGCAGCGGACTAGGACAAGGTCGAGGGGAGCTGTTTTTT.

The table lists this clonotype with a few counts. This sequence joins TRBV20-1 and TRBJ2-7; 9 bases fit TRBD2. Trimming removed 6 bases from V and 7 bases from J; junction bases left unmatched: 13. Germline V CDR1 and CDR2: DFQATT, SNEGSKA (reference sequence). The CDR3 is made up of 14 amino acids. CDR3 sequence (DNA): TGCAGTGCCACCCCGTGGCTAGCGGGGAAAGAGCAGTACTTC. Translated, it gives CSATPWLAGKEQYF.

Many counts were recorded for this clonotype. The gene calls are TRBV20-1 and TRBJ1-1; TRBD1 matches at 8 bases. Germline V gene data show CDR1 as DFQATT and CDR2 as SNEGSKA (reference sequence). CDR3 length equals 17 residues. V shed 7 bases, J shed 2 bases, and the junction held 18 bases outside the gene matches. The CDR3 sequence is CSVPMVRQGMINTEAFF. The CDR3 nucleotides read TGCAGTGTCCCGATGGTAAGACAGGGGATGATCAACACTGAAGCTTTCTTT.

The rearrangement links TRBV20-1 to TRBJ2-3; the D gene is possibly TRBD2 (6 bases). Germline values: CDR1 DFQATT, CDR2 SNEGSKA (reference sequence). The V and J ends lost 7 bases and 2 bases respectively, with 7 bases between them. There are 11 residues in the CDR3. In DNA, the CDR3 is TGCAGTGGACTAGTCACAGATACGCAGTATTTT. It encodes CSGLVTDTQYF.

This rearrangement joins TRBV3-1 to TRBJ1-1, with unresolved D. CDR3 length: 11 amino acids. Per the germline V gene, CDR1 is LGHDT and CDR2 is YNNKEL (reference sequence). V was trimmed by 8 bases and J by 4 bases, leaving 8 bases between them. DNA of the CDR3: TGTGCCAGCGAACGGGGCACTGAAGCTTTCTTT. Its translation is CASERGTEAFF.

This rearrangement joins TRBV20-1 to TRBJ1-1; tentative D call: TRBD1 (6 bases). Trimming shortened V by 6 bases and J by 5 bases, and 16 bases separated the two germline ends. The CDR3 runs 13 residues. Germline lookup yields CDR1 DFQATT and CDR2 SNEGSKA (reference sequence). DNA for the CDR3: TGCAGTGCCGGGGGCCAACGGGGGACTGAAGCTTTCTTT. Amino acid sequence: CSAGGQRGTEAFF.

The CDR3 reads CASSLEAASSYNSPLHF. As DNA, the CDR3 is TGCGCCAGCAGCTTGGAAGCAGCCAGCTCCTATAATTCACCCCTCCACTTT. This sequence joins TRBV5-1 and TRBJ1-6; no definite D call. Germline V gives CDR1 SGHRS, CDR2 YFSETQ. Trimming pared 0 bases from V and 0 bases from J, leaving 10 bases between. CDR3 length: 17 amino acids.

The sample holds a few counts of this clonotype. The rearrangement joins TRBV29-1 to TRBJ2-7; 7 nucleotides line up with TRBD1. CDR3 length: 13 residues. Germline V gives CDR1 SQVTM, CDR2 ANQGSEA. After removal of 7 bases from V and 2 bases from J, the junction contained 8 bases not matched to a gene. CDR3 sequence (DNA): TGCAGCGCCAGAATTACAGGGGCCTACGAGCAGTACTTC. Translated, it gives CSARITGAYEQYF.